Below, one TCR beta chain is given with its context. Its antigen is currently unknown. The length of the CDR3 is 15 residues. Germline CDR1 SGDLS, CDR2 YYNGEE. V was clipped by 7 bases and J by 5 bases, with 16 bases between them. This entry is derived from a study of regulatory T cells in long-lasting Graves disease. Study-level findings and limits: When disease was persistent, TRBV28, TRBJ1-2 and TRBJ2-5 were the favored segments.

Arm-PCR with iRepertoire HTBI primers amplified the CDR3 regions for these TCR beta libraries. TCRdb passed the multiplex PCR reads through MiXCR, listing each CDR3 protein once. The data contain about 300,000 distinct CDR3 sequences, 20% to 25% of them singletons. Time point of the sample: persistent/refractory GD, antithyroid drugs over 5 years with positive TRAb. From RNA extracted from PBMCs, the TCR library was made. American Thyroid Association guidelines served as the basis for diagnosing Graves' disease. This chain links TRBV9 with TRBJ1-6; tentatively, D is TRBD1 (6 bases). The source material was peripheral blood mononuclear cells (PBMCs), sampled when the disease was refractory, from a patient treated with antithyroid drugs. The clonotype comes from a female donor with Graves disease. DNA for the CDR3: TGTGCCAGCTCACCCTCAGCAGGGGATAATTCACCCCTCCACTTT. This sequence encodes CASSPSAGDNSPLHF. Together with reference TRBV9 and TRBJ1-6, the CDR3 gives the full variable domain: DSGVTQTPKHLITATGQRVTLRCSPRSGDLSVYWYQQSLDQGLQFLIQYYNGEERAKGNILERFSAQQFPDLHSELNLSSLELGDSALYFCASSPSAGDNSPLHFGNGTRLTVT.